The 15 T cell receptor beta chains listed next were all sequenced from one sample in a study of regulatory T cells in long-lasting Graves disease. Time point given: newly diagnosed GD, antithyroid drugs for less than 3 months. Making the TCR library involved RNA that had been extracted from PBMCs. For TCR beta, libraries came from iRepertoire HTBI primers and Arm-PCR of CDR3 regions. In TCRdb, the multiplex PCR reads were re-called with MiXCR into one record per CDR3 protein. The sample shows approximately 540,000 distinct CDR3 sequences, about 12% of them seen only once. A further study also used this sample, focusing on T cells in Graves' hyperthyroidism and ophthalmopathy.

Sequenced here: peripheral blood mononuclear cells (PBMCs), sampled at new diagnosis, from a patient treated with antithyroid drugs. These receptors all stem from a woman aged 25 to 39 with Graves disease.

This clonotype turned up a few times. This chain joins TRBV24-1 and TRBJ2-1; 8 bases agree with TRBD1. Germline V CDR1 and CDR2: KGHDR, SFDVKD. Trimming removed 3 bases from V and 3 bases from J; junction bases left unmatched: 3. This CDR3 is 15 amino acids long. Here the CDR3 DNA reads TGTGCCACCAGTGATCCCGGGACAGGCTACAATGAGCAGTTCTTC. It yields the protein CATSDPGTGYNEQFF.

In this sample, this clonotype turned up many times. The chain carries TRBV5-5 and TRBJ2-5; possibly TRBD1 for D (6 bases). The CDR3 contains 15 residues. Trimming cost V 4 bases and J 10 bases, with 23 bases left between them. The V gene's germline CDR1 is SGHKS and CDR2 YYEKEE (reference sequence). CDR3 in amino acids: CASSQNRDNSRSQYF. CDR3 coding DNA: TGTGCCAGCAGCCAAAATCGGGACAACTCTCGTAGCCAGTACTTC.

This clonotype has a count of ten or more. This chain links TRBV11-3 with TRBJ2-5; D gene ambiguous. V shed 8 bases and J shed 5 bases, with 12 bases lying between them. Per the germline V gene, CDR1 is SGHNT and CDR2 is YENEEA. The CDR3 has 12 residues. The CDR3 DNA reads TGTGCCAGCGGGATCATCGCGGAGACCCAGTACTTC. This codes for CASGIIAETQYF.

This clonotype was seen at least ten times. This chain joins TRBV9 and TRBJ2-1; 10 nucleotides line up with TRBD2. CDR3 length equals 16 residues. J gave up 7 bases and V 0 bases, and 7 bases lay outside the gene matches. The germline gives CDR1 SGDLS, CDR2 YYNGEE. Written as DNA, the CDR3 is TGTGCCAGCAGCGTAGATGCAGCGGGAGGGCCGAATGAGCAGTTCTTC. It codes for CASSVDAAGGPNEQFF.

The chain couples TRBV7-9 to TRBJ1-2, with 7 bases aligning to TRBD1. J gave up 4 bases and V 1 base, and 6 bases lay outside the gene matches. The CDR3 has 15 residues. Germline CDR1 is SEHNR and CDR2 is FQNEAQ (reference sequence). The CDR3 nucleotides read TGTGCCAGCAGCTTAGAGATAACAGGGGCCTATGGCTACACCTTC. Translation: CASSLEITGAYGYTF. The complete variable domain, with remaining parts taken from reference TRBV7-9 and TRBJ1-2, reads DTGVSQNPRHKITKRGQNVTFRCDPISEHNRLYWYRQTLGQGPEFLTYFQNEAQLEKSRLLSDRFSAERPKGSFSTLEIQRTEQGDSAMYLCASSLEITGAYGYTFGSGTRLTVV.

Here the CDR3 reads CASSLLAGGFEQFF. The DNA for the CDR3 is TGTGCCAGCAGTTTACTAGCGGGAGGATTTGAGCAGTTCTTC. The chain uses TRBV28 and TRBJ2-1; 11 nucleotides line up with TRBD2. The V gene end was trimmed by 2 bases and the J gene end by 9 bases; junction bases not matched to a gene: 3. Looked up from germline, CDR1 is MDHEN and CDR2 is SYDVKM. This CDR3 is 14 amino acids long. Based on the CDR3 plus reference TRBV28 and TRBJ2-1, the full variable domain is DVKVTQSSRYLVKRTGEKVFLECVQDMDHENMFWYRQDPGLGLRLIYFSYDVKMKEKGDIPEGYSVSREKKERFSLILESASTNQTSMYLCASSLLAGGFEQFFGPGTRLTVL.

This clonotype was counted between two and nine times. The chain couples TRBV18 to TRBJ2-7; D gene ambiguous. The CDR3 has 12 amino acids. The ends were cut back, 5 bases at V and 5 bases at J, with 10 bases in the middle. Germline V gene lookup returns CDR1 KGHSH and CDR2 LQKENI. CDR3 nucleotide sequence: TGTGCCAGCTCATCGACTGGAAACGAGCAGTACTTC. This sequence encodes CASSSTGNEQYF. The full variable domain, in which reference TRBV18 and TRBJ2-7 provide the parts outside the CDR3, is NAGVMQNPRHLVRRRGQEARLRCSPMKGHSHVYWYRQLPEEGLKFMVYLQKENIIDESGMPKERFSAEFPKEGPSILRIQQVVRGDSAAYFCASSSTGNEQYFGPGTRLTVT.

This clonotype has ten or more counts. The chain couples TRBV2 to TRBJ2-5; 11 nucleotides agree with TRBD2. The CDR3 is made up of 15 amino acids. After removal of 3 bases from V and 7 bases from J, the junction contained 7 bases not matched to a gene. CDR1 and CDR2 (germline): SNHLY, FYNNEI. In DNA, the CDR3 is TGTGCCAGCAGTGATTTAGCGGGAGGGTGGGGGACCCAGTACTTC. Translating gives CASSDLAGGWGTQYF.

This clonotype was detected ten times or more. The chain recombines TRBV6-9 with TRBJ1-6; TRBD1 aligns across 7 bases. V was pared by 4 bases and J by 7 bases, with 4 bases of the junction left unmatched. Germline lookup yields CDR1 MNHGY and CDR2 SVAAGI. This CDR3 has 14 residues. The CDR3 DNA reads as TGTGCCAGCAGTTCGACAGGGAGGAATTCACCCCTCCACTTT. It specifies CASSSTGRNSPLHF.

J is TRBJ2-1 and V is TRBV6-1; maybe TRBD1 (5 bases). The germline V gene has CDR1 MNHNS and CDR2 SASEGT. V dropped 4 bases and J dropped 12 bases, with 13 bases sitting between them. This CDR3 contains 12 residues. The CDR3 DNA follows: TGTGCCAGCAGTGTAGTGCAGGGTCTGCAGTTCTTC. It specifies CASSVVQGLQFF.

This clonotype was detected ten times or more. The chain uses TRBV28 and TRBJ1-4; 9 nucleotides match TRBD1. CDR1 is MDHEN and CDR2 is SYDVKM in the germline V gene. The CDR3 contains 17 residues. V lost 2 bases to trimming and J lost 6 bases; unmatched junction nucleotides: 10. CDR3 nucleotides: TGTGCCAGCAGTTTACGCGTACCGGGACAGGGCGATGAAAAACTGTTTTTT. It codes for CASSLRVPGQGDEKLFF.

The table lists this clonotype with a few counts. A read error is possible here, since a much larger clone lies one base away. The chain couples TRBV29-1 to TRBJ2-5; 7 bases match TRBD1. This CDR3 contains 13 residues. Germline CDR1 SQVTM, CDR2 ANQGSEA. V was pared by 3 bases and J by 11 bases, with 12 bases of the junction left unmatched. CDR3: CSVEDRTRNEQYF. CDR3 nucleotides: TGCAGCGTTGAGGACAGGACCCGCAATGAGCAGTACTTC.

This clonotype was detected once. The CDR3: CASSEGRRLNTEAFF. The DNA for the CDR3 is TGTGCCAGCAGTGAAGGCAGGAGGTTGAACACTGAAGCTTTCTTT. The rearrangement joins TRBV2 to TRBJ1-1; D not resolved. CDR3 length: 15 residues. The V gene lost 1 base and the J gene lost 0 bases, with 9 bases spanning the gap. CDR1 and CDR2 (germline): SNHLY, FYNNEI.

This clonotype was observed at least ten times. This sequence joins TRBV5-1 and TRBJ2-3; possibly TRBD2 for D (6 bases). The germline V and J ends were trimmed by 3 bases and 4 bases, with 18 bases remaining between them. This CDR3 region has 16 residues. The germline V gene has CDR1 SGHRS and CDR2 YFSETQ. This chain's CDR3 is CASSSTMAGLSDTQYF. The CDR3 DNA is TGCGCCAGCAGCTCGACTATGGCGGGACTCTCAGATACGCAGTATTTT.

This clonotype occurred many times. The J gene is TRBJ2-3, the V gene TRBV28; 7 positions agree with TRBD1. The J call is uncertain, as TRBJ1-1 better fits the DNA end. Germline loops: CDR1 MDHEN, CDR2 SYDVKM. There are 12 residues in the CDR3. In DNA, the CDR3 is TGTGCCAGCAGTCCCGACAGGGTCGGGGCTTTCTTT. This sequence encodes CASSPDRVGAFF.